The 22 T cell receptor beta chains given below trace back to one sample, sequenced in a study of molecular identifiers for immune sequencing clone quantification. TCRdb processed the PCR reads anew with MiXCR; each CDR3 protein has one entry. Seen here are approximately 590,000 distinct CDR3 sequences, 25% observed once, and the top ten hold about 0.81%. The sequenced sample was naive CD8+ T cells from blood, with Jurkat cell RNA spiked in. Subset of the sample: FACS-sorted CD8+CD4-CCR7+CD45RA+ naive T cells. These receptors were collected from a human donor in good health. Some libraries in this study had Jurkat cell RNA spiked in.

In regard to this clonotype: This could be a read error, since a much larger clone is one nucleotide away. The rearrangement links TRBV5-1 to TRBJ1-4; the D is unclear. This CDR3 spans 16 amino acids. From germline, CDR1 is SGHRS and CDR2 YFSETQ. CDR3 loop: CASSSHRVGEGERLFF. CDR3 nucleotide sequence: TGCGCCAGCAGCTCACATCGAGTCGGGGAGGGTGAAAGACTGTTTTTT.

Only one count was recorded for this clonotype. It may be a read error: a sequence one base away is much more abundant. The chain couples TRBV19 to TRBJ2-7; D is uncertain. Germline V gives CDR1 LNHDA, CDR2 SQIVND (reference sequence). The CDR3 is made up of 14 amino acids. Trimming pared 10 bases from V and 7 bases from J, leaving 23 bases between. CDR3 protein: CATWDHSSYNEQYF. The CDR3 DNA is TGTGCCACATGGGATCACAGCTCCTACAATGAGCAGTACTTC.

This clonotype was detected a few times. V is TRBV10-3 and J is TRBJ2-6, with D possibly matching TRBD1 (6 bases). Germline lookup yields CDR1 ENHRY and CDR2 SYGVKD. V was cut by 4 bases and J by 2 bases, with 18 bases left in between. The CDR3 extends over 18 amino acids. In DNA form, the CDR3 reads TGTGCCATCAGTGCCTTGGACAGTCTAGTAACTGGGGCCAACGTCCTGACTTTC. It codes for CAISALDSLVTGANVLTF.

J is TRBJ1-1 and V is TRBV6-6, with D perhaps TRBD1 (5 bases). V was pared by 7 bases and J by 8 bases, with 20 bases between. The CDR3 runs to 14 residues. Germline-derived CDR1 and CDR2 are MNHNY and SVGAGI (reference sequence). The CDR3 bases are TGTGCCAGCACCCAAATACAGAGGGGAGGGGAAGCTTTCTTT. Translation: CASTQIQRGGEAFF.

This clonotype showed up many times. This chain links TRBV7-9 with TRBJ1-5, with D unclear. Trimming removed 1 base from V and 8 bases from J, with 12 bases in between. Germline V gene sequence: CDR1 SEHNR, CDR2 FQNEAQ (reference sequence). The CDR3 loop spans 14 amino acids. The CDR3 nucleotides are TGTGCCAGCAGCTTAGTCGGGCAGAAGGAGCCCCAGCATTTT. It yields the protein CASSLVGQKEPQHF.

Of note for this clonotype: At one boundary the junction diverges from the germline segment, which might be a read error. DNA of the CDR3: TGCCGCGTTAAGGAGTTTGACCTGGAGTACTTC. Its translation: CRVKEFDLEYF. The V and J genes are TRBV29-1 and TRBJ2-4, with D hard to call. The CDR3 runs to 11 residues. Germline loops: CDR1 SQVTM, CDR2 ANQGSEA. The whole variable domain, filled in from reference TRBV29-1 and TRBJ2-4, reads SAVISQKPSRDICQRGTSLTIQCQVDSQVTMMFWYRQQPGQSLTLIATANQGSEATYESGFVIDKFPISRPNLTFSTLTVSNMSPEDSSIYLCRVKEFDLEYFGAGTRLSVL.

On this clonotype itself: A much larger clone differs from this one at a single base, so this may be a read error. This chain connects TRBV2 to TRBJ2-7; D uncertain. The V gene's germline CDR1 is SNHLY and CDR2 FYNNEI. The CDR3 is made up of 15 amino acids. The CDR3 here is CASSEALSDPYEQCF. For the CDR3, the DNA is TGTGCCAGCAGTGAAGCGCTCTCGGACCCCTACGAGCAGTGCTTC.

This clonotype was counted a few times. The chain links TRBV4-3 to TRBJ1-2, with D possibly being TRBD1 (5 bases). The CDR3 runs 16 residues. Germline V gene data show CDR1 as LGHNA and CDR2 as YSLEER. V was trimmed by 0 bases and J by 6 bases, leaving 17 bases between them. DNA of the CDR3: TGCGCCAGCAGCCAAGAGGAAGGGGCATCTTGGGATGGCTACACCTTC. It codes for CASSQEEGASWDGYTF.

The V call is TRBV7-9, the J call TRBJ2-3, with 7 bases lining up with TRBD2. Per the germline V gene, CDR1 is SEHNR and CDR2 is FQNEAQ (reference sequence). The CDR3 sequence is 16 residues long. Germline trimming cut 5 bases from V and 2 bases from J; bases unmatched to any gene: 10. The CDR3, as DNA: TGTGCCAGCAGCGCCCGGCTAGCGGAACTCACAGATACGCAGTATTTT. Protein product: CASSARLAELTDTQYF.

Comments on this clonotype: A read error may produce the germline difference seen at one junction end. This chain links TRBV20-1 with TRBJ2-7; 7 bases align to TRBD1. CDR1 DFQATT and CDR2 SNEGSKA come from the germline V gene (reference sequence). The CDR3 is made up of 15 amino acids. This CDR3 reads CGARDRDSNSYEQCF. Written as DNA, the CDR3 is TGCGGTGCTAGGGATAGGGACAGTAACTCCTACGAGCAGTGCTTC.

This clonotype was detected once. Sequence at one end of the junction differs from germline and may be a read error. The chain's CDR3 is CASSTSPAGGDEQNF. The CDR3 bases are TGCGCCAGCAGCACCAGCCCAGCGGGGGGGGACGAGCAGAACTTC. The rearrangement joins TRBV4-3 to TRBJ2-7, with 10 bases aligning to TRBD2. This CDR3 is built from 15 residues. The germline CDR1 and CDR2 sequences are LGHNA and YSLEER.

There are many counts of this clonotype. The rearrangement uses TRBV29-1 and TRBJ2-1, with a tentative D call TRBD2 (5 bases). This CDR3 is built from 17 residues. The germline CDR1 and CDR2 sequences are SQVTM and ANQGSEA. The V end lost 1 base, the J end lost 9 bases, and 25 bases lay between the germline ends. CDR3 region: CSVEVPAPAGDGLEQFF. The CDR3 nucleotides are TGCAGCGTTGAAGTCCCGGCCCCTGCGGGCGATGGTCTTGAGCAGTTCTTC.

This clonotype was detected ten times or more. V and J are TRBV7-9 and TRBJ1-1, with D perhaps matching TRBD1 (5 bases). Between the trimmed V and J ends, which lost 5 bases and 5 bases, there was a span of 18 bases. Germline-derived CDR1 and CDR2 are SEHNR and FQNEAQ (reference sequence). This CDR3 has 15 amino acids. Here the CDR3 reads CASSGWQGIGTEAFF. The CDR3 DNA is TGTGCCAGCAGCGGTTGGCAGGGTATCGGAACTGAAGCTTTCTTT.

Worth noting for this clonotype: A single base separates this from a much larger clone, so it may be a read error. The final CDR3 position lacks the conserved phenylalanine or tryptophan, pointing to a likely read error. This chain joins TRBV5-3 and TRBJ1-1; a weak D match, TRBD1 (6 bases). TRBV5-3 is recorded as an ORF, its role being uncertain. The CDR3 has 15 residues. The CDR3 DNA is TGTGCCAGCAGCTTGGCCCCTAGGGAGGGGGCTGAAGCTTTCCTT. Protein product: CASSLAPREGAEAFL.

This clonotype was detected only a few times. The chain couples TRBV11-2 to TRBJ2-5; TRBD1 aligns across 8 bases. CDR1 SGHAT and CDR2 FQNNGV come from the germline V gene. V shed 3 bases and J 0 bases; nucleotides not matched to a gene: 9. This CDR3 contains 17 residues. The CDR3 DNA reads TGTGCCAGCAGCTTTCCCAGGACAGGGCCAAACCAAGAGACCCAGTACTTC. This codes for CASSFPRTGPNQETQYF.

At least ten counts were recorded for this clonotype. The rearrangement joins TRBV4-3 to TRBJ1-1; D not certain. From germline, CDR1 is LGHNA and CDR2 YSLEER. The V gene lost 0 bases and the J gene lost 0 bases, with 8 bases spanning the gap. This CDR3 is 15 amino acids long. Written as DNA, the CDR3 is TGCGCCAGCAGCCAAGATAGGGCAGTGAACACTGAAGCTTTCTTT. Its translation is CASSQDRAVNTEAFF.

This clonotype was seen more than once but under ten times. The genes are TRBV30 and TRBJ2-1; 11 bases map to TRBD2. The CDR3 contains 15 residues. In germline, CDR1 is GTSNPN, CDR2 SVGIG (reference sequence). V was clipped by 3 bases and J by 9 bases; unmatched bases: 10. The CDR3 sequence is CAWSVLAGDGSEQFF. The CDR3 nucleotides read TGTGCCTGGAGCGTACTAGCGGGGGACGGATCTGAGCAGTTCTTC.

A remark on this clonotype: A read error may be the cause here, since a much bigger clone is one base away. J is TRBJ2-3 and V is TRBV12-3 or TRBV12-4; no clear D. The assigned J gene may be wrong: the sequence end matches TRBJ1-5 better. There are 14 residues in the CDR3. Here the CDR3 reads CASRPQGFTDTQHF. In nucleotides, the CDR3 is TGTGCCAGCAGGCCCCAAGGATTCACAGATACGCAGCATTTT.

The rearrangement links TRBV19 to TRBJ2-1, with a weak D call TRBD1 (6 bases). Germline V gene sequence: CDR1 LNHDA, CDR2 SQIVND (reference sequence). CDR3 size: 16 residues. V was trimmed by 5 bases and J by 0 bases, leaving 14 bases between them. The CDR3 coding sequence is TGTGCCAGTAGTCCGGACAGTCAAAGCTCCTACAATGAGCAGTTCTTC. As protein: CASSPDSQSSYNEQFF.

This clonotype was counted many times. The chain recombines TRBV13 with TRBJ2-3; tentative D call: TRBD2 (5 bases). Germline V CDR1 and CDR2: PRHDT, FYEKMQ (reference sequence). Trimming removed 6 bases at V and 0 bases at J, with 10 bases between. The CDR3 is 14 residues long. CDR3 sequence (DNA): TGTGCCAGCAGTTTTAGCGTGAGCACAGATACGCAGTATTTT. Translated: CASSFSVSTDTQYF.

In the case of this clonotype: This may stem from a read error, because a much larger clone lies one nucleotide away. The chain has TRBV4-1 and TRBJ2-2; D assignment may be TRBD1 or TRBD2 (5 bases each). This CDR3 has 14 residues. Germline CDR1 reads MGHRA; CDR2 reads YSYEKL. In DNA form, the CDR3 reads TGCGCCAGCAGCCCAGGGTTCGGCACCGGGGAGCTGTCTTTT. Translated, it gives CASSPGFGTGELSF.

V is TRBV20-1 and J is TRBJ2-5; TRBD2 agrees at 10 bases. Germline CDR1 is DFQATT and CDR2 is SNEGSKA (reference sequence). This CDR3 is 17 amino acids long. The J segment lost 5 bases and the V segment lost 2 bases, leaving 14 bases of the junction unmatched. CDR3 sequence (DNA): TGCAGTGCTAGACTAGCGGGGGCTCTAGTCTCTCAGGAGACCCAGTACTTC. Encoded protein: CSARLAGALVSQETQYF.